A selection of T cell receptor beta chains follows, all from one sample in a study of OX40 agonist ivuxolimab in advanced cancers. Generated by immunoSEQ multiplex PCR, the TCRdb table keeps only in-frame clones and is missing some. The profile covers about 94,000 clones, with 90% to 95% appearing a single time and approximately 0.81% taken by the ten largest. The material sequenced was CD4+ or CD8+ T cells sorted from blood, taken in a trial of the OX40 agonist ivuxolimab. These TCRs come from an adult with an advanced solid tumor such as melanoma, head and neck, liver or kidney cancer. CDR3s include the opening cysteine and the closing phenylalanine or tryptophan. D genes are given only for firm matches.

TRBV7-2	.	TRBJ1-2	CASSLRGVDEGYTF
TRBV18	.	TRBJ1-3	CASSPGTARNTIYF
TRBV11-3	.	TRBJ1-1	CASSLLQGRNTEAFF
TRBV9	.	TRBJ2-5	CASSVGSGRQETQYF
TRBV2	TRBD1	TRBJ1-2	CASRGDSLYGYTF
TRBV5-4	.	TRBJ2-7	CASRTNPGEVSYEQYF
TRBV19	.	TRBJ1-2	CASSILGSLYYGYTF
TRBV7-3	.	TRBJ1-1	CASSLSHRQGSTTGNTEAFF
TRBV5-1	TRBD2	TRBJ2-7	CASSGTSVSYEQYF
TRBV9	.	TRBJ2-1	CASSVAAGRYNEQFF
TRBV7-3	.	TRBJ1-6	CASSLYAYNSPLHF
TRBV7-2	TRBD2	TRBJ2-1	CASSSDLAGAAEQFF
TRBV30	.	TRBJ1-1	CAWTLPLRVTEAFF
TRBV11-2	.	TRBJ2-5	CASSLQAETQYF
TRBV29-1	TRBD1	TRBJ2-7	CSAWVGTGQDEQYF
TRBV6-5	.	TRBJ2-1	CASSYSGSHNEQFF
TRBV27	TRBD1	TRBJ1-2	CASSPIRGRADYGYTF
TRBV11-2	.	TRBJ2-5	CASSPTVYETQYF
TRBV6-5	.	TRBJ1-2	CASSPRGPGYGYTF
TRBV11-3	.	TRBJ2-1	CASSFGQGIYNEQFF
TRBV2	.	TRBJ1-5	CATAREVNDQPQHF
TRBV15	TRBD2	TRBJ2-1	CATSTGLADYNEQFF
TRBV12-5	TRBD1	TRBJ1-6	CASGLNLQGADNSPLHF
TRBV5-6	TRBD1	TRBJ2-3	CASSTSTGVRTDTQYF